The 8 T cell receptor beta chains below all came from one sample that was sequenced in a study of CD8+CD57+ T cells in acquired aplastic anemia. For sequencing, patients were chosen who had shown expansion of CD8+CD57+ cells by flow cytometry. Genomic DNA acted as the template from which TCR beta VDJ combination and CDR3 sequence profiling were carried out. TCRdb independently ran MiXCR on the reads; one entry per CDR3 protein. The sample includes fewer than 300,000 distinct CDR3 sequences, around 82% of them seen just once. Sample: sorted CD4+, CD8+, or CD8+CD57+ T cells (not recorded which) from PBMCs. These receptors originate from a human donor with aplastic anemia.

A note on this clonotype: Since no conserved phenylalanine or tryptophan closes the CDR3, a read error is the likely cause. It is unclear where the CDR3 begins or ends on the DNA, so no DNA is shown, and the CDR3 is as TCRdb lists it. The chain links TRBV2 to TRBJ2-6; the table assigns TRBD1, which was not confirmed against the DNA. A total of 16 residues make up the CDR3, ends included. CDR1 is SNHLY, CDR2 FYNNEI, per germline. The CDR3 reads CASGDGGTDGQYFRPG.

The chain combines TRBV5-1 with TRBJ2-6; D is possibly TRBD1 or TRBD2 (5 bases each). The CDR3 has 16 residues. Trimming took 3 bases from V and 6 from J, leaving 16 bases between them. Germline V gene data show CDR1 as SGHRS and CDR2 as YFSETQ. CDR3 nucleotide sequence: TGCGCCAGCAGCTCGGCGAGGGGCGGGCTGGCCAACGTCCTGACTTTC. This translates into CASSSARGGLANVLTF.

This chain joins TRBV7-8 and TRBJ2-1; TRBD2 is a possible D gene (5 bases). Between the trimmed V and J ends, which lost 5 bases and 12 bases, there was a span of 20 bases. CDR3 size: 14 residues. CDR1 is SGHVS, CDR2 FQNEAQ, per germline. This chain's CDR3 is CASSPALAYDTQFF. The CDR3 nucleotides read TGTGCCAGCAGCCCAGCGCTAGCCTACGATACGCAGTTCTTC.

The chain is built from TRBV7-6 and TRBJ2-7; possibly TRBD1 for D (6 bases). Germline loops: CDR1 SGHVS, CDR2 FNYEAQ. This CDR3 contains 15 residues. Deletions cut 3 bases from V and 10 bases from J, with 22 bases between. CDR3 in DNA: TGTGCCAGCAGCTTGGCGCACGGGACAAAAGACGCCCAGTACGTC. This sequence encodes CASSLAHGTKDAQYV.

The chain is built from TRBV9 and TRBJ2-7; D may match TRBD1 or TRBD2 (5 bases each). V lost 5 bases, J lost 2 bases, and 11 bases lay in between. Germline CDR1 reads SGDLS; CDR2 reads YYNGEE. The CDR3 consists of 13 residues. CDR3 residues: CASSAGAAYEQYF. DNA for the CDR3: TGTGCCAGCAGTGCCGGGGCAGCCTACGAGCAGTACTTC.

About this clonotype: One end of the junction does not line up with germline, which may come from a read error. V and J are TRBV2 and TRBJ1-2, with a tentative D call TRBD1 (5 bases). Germline CDR1 and CDR2: SNHLY and FYNNEI. The CDR3 is 15 residues long. The CDR3 loop is CASSWREGSNYGYTF. CDR3 coding DNA: TGTGCCAGCAGCTGGCGTGAGGGGTCAAACTACGGCTACACCTTC.

Comments on this clonotype: This is likely a read error, given that the CDR3 carries no conserved phenylalanine or tryptophan at its end. The DNA is omitted, as the CDR3 cannot be located on it reliably, and the CDR3 follows TCRdb's listing. The chain employs TRBV7-2 and TRBJ1-2. The CDR3 is 13 amino acids in total, end residues counted. Looked up from germline, CDR1 is SGHTA and CDR2 is FQGNSA. CDR3: CASSLGGGRGTTY.

This chain uses TRBV7-2 with TRBJ2-3; a possible D gene is TRBD1 (5 bases). The CDR3 consists of 15 residues. Germline loops: CDR1 SGHTA, CDR2 FQGNSA. The V end lost 5 bases, the J end lost 15 bases, and 27 bases lay between the germline ends. The chain's CDR3 is CASSVTTEQTETFYF. Written as DNA, the CDR3 is TGTGCCAGCAGCGTGACGACAGAGCAGACAGAGACTTTTTATTTT.